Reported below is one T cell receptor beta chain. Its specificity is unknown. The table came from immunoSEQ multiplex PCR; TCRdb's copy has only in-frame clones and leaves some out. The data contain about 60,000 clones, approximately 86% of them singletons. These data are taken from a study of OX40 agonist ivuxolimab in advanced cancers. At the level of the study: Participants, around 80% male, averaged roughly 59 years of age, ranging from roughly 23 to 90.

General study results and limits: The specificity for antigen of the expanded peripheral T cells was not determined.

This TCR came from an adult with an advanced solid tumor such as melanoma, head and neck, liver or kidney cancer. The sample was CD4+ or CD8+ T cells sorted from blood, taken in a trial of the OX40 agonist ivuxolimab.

The CDR3 loop is CASSEPGQGNTEAFF. CDR3 nucleotides: TGTGCCAGCAGCGAACCGGGACAGGGAAACACTGAAGCTTTCTTT. The chain links TRBV21-1 to TRBJ1-1; the table's D call, TRBD1, was not checked against the DNA. TRBV21-1 is deemed a pseudogene. The length of the CDR3 is 15 residues.